Each of the 20 T cell receptor beta chains below was sequenced from the same sample in a study of graft-versus-host responses after intestinal transplantation. The antigens for these receptors are not known. This table comes from immunoSEQ multiplex PCR, and its TCRdb copy is limited to in-frame clones, with some not included. The data contain over 100,000 clones, 90% to 95% of them singletons. This specimen was unstimulated CD4+ T cells sorted from spleen or lymph node cells, taken before intestinal transplant. The receptors were sampled from a human donor who received an intestinal transplant.

This rearrangement joins TRBV5-1 to TRBJ2-1, with 8 nucleotides matching TRBD2. Per germline, CDR1 SGHRS and CDR2 YFSETQ. J was trimmed by 6 bases and V by 7 bases; bases with no gene match: 12. This CDR3 comprises 15 residues. The CDR3 DNA reads TGCGCCAGCCGGGAGGGAGGGCCCTCCGGCAATGAGCAGTTCTTC. This codes for CASREGGPSGNEQFF. Filled out from reference TRBV5-1 and TRBJ2-1, the complete variable domain reads KAGVTQTPRYLIKTRGQQVTLSCSPISGHRSVSWYQQTPGQGLQFLFEYFSETQRNKGNFPGRFSGRQFSNSRSEMNVSTLELGDSALYLCASREGGPSGNEQFFGPGTRLTVL.

The chain combines TRBV5-1 with TRBJ1-2; unclear D gene. This CDR3 is built from 17 residues. Germline V gives CDR1 SGHRS, CDR2 YFSETQ. The V end lost 4 bases, the J end lost 6 bases, and 25 bases lay between the germline ends. CDR3 sequence: CASSLGYVGYAGDGYTF. The CDR3 region has the DNA TGCGCCAGCAGCCTAGGATATGTAGGATACGCGGGAGATGGCTACACCTTC.

The CDR3 here is CASSLGGLAPSGANVLTF. CDR3 DNA: TGTGCCAGCAGCTTAGGTGGACTAGCGCCCTCTGGGGCCAACGTCCTGACTTTC. The chain employs TRBV13 and TRBJ2-6, with 9 bases lining up with TRBD2. There are 18 residues in the CDR3. Losses at the gene ends were 0 bases for V and 0 bases for J; bases not matched to a gene: 3. Germline loops: CDR1 PRHDT, CDR2 FYEKMQ (reference sequence).

This chain uses TRBV27 with TRBJ2-1; D may correspond to TRBD1 or TRBD2 (5 bases each). The CDR3 has 15 residues. Germline V gene lookup returns CDR1 MNHEY and CDR2 SMNVEV (reference sequence). The ends were cut back, 9 bases at V and 0 bases at J, with 15 bases in the middle. CDR3 in amino acids: CASSKAGSSYNEQFF. DNA of the CDR3: TGTGCCAGTAGTAAGGCAGGGAGCTCCTACAATGAGCAGTTCTTC.

This chain connects TRBV10-1 to TRBJ1-3; D not certain. Germline V gene lookup returns CDR1 WNHNN and CDR2 SYGVQD (reference sequence). The CDR3 length is 14 residues. Deletions cut 3 bases from V and 1 base from J, with 7 bases between. CDR3 DNA: TGCGCCAGCAGTGATGGAGGGTCTGGAAACACCATATATTTT. Protein: CASSDGGSGNTIYF.

The chain has TRBV5-1 and TRBJ2-5; D may be TRBD2 (5 bases). The CDR3 extends over 16 amino acids. Germline V gene sequence: CDR1 SGHRS, CDR2 YFSETQ. V was trimmed by 0 bases and J by 4 bases, leaving 16 bases between them. The CDR3 is CASSLGTVGVRETQYF. CDR3 bases: TGCGCCAGCAGCTTGGGCACCGTGGGAGTAAGAGAGACCCAGTACTTC.

The V and J genes are TRBV4-1 and TRBJ2-1; TRBD2 agrees at 8 bases. V shed 0 bases and J 14 bases; nucleotides not matched to a gene: 9. CDR3 length: 14 residues. From germline, CDR1 is MGHRA and CDR2 YSYEKL. CDR3 DNA: TGCGCCAGCAGCCAAGATTGGGCTAGCGGGCGTAAGTTCTTC. It specifies CASSQDWASGRKFF.

This rearrangement joins TRBV9 to TRBJ2-3; 7 bases agree with TRBD2. Trimming removed 4 bases from V and 5 bases from J; junction bases left unmatched: 13. The CDR3 extends over 16 amino acids. Germline V CDR1 and CDR2: SGDLS, YYNGEE. DNA of the CDR3: TGTGCCAGCAGCTCCCGGGGGAGGGGAGCGGAAGATACGCAGTATTTT. Protein: CASSSRGRGAEDTQYF.

The chain couples TRBV18 to TRBJ1-2, with TRBD1 identical over 8 bases. Trimming took 2 bases from V and 4 from J; bases not matched to a gene: 12. This CDR3 comprises 17 residues. The germline gives CDR1 KGHSH, CDR2 LQKENI. The CDR3 loop is CASSPGTGGFSGYGYTF. CDR3 in DNA: TGTGCCAGCTCACCAGGGACAGGAGGATTTAGTGGCTATGGCTACACCTTC. The full variable domain, rest sourced from reference TRBV18 and TRBJ1-2, is NAGVMQNPRHLVRRRGQEARLRCSPMKGHSHVYWYRQLPEEGLKFMVYLQKENIIDESGMPKERFSAEFPKEGPSILRIQQVVRGDSAAYFCASSPGTGGFSGYGYTFGSGTRLTVV.

V is TRBV25-1 and J is TRBJ1-1, with a possible D match to TRBD1 (6 bases). This CDR3 is built from 12 residues. Germline CDR1 is MGHDK and CDR2 is SYGVNS. Trimming took 6 bases from V and 11 from J, leaving 16 bases between them. The CDR3 protein is CASRITGKAAFF. The DNA for the CDR3 is TGTGCCAGCAGGATTACAGGGAAGGCGGCTTTCTTT.

The V and J genes are TRBV27 and TRBJ2-7, with TRBD2 as a possible D gene (6 bases). Germline CDR1 and CDR2: MNHEY and SMNVEV (reference sequence). The CDR3 runs to 17 residues. With 2 bases removed from V and 2 bases from J, the gap between germline ends came to 19 bases. CDR3 residues: CASSLRPPREPPYEQYF. In DNA, the CDR3 is TGTGCCAGCAGTTTACGCCCTCCACGGGAGCCCCCCTACGAGCAGTACTTC.

This clone appeared a single time. This chain joins TRBV2 and TRBJ2-3, with 10 bases that match TRBD2. CDR1 and CDR2 from the germline V gene are SNHLY and FYNNEI. The CDR3 sequence is 14 residues long. The V gene end was trimmed by 6 bases and the J gene end by 7 bases; junction bases not matched to a gene: 7. The CDR3 sequence is CASSPAGGPNTQYF. The CDR3 bases are TGTGCCAGCAGCCCAGCGGGAGGGCCAAATACGCAGTATTTT.

The chain links TRBV7-2 to TRBJ2-7; 8 positions agree with TRBD1. In germline, CDR1 is SGHTA, CDR2 FQGNSA. CDR3 length: 15 residues. Germline trimming cut 4 bases from V and 3 bases from J; bases unmatched to any gene: 8. CDR3 nucleotides: TGTGCCAGCAGCTCGCCCCACAGGGGGATCTACGAGCAGTACTTC. It translates to CASSSPHRGIYEQYF.

The chain combines TRBV27 with TRBJ2-7; 11 bases fit TRBD2. Germline CDR1 is MNHEY and CDR2 is SMNVEV (reference sequence). The ends lost 5 bases at V and 1 base at J; junction bases unmatched: 1. The CDR3 has 14 amino acids. The CDR3 sequence is CASSRLAGSYEQYF. For the CDR3, the DNA is TGTGCCAGCAGTAGACTAGCGGGATCCTACGAGCAGTACTTC.

The CDR3 spells CATSRHGLQETQYF. DNA of the CDR3: TGTGCCACCAGCAGACACGGGCTTCAAGAGACCCAGTACTTC. The chain employs TRBV15 and TRBJ2-5; no clear D gene. Germline V gives CDR1 LNHNV, CDR2 YYDKDF (reference sequence). V was cut by 2 bases and J by 2 bases, with 9 bases left in between. This CDR3 is 14 amino acids long.

CDR3 nucleotides: TGTGCCACCAGCAGAGATGGACTAGCGGGAGTGGGTTACAATGAGCAGTTCTTC. Its translation is CATSRDGLAGVGYNEQFF. The rearrangement links TRBV15 to TRBJ2-1, with 13 bases matching TRBD2. V was clipped by 0 bases and J by 4 bases; unmatched bases: 6. The CDR3 loop spans 18 amino acids. The germline V gene has CDR1 LNHNV and CDR2 YYDKDF (reference sequence).

V and J are TRBV18 and TRBJ2-5; D ambiguous. CDR3 size: 13 residues. The V gene lost 1 base and the J gene lost 5 bases, with 8 bases spanning the gap. CDR1 and CDR2 from the germline V gene are KGHSH and LQKENI. In DNA, the CDR3 is TGTGCCAGCTCACCACAGGGTTGGGAGACCCAGTACTTC. This translates into CASSPQGWETQYF.

The V gene is TRBV7-3, the J gene TRBJ2-2, with a tentative D call TRBD2 (5 bases). The CDR3 length is 14 residues. CDR1 is SGHTA, CDR2 FQGTGA, per germline. V was pared by 10 bases and J by 5 bases, with 17 bases between. CDR3 DNA: TGTGCCACCCAACGGGGAGTAGGGACCGGGGAGCTGTTTTTT. It is translated as CATQRGVGTGELFF.

The chain is built from TRBV4-2 and TRBJ2-7; tentative D call: TRBD2 (6 bases). The ends were cut back, 0 bases at V and 3 bases at J, with 12 bases in the middle. The CDR3 loop spans 15 amino acids. Germline loops: CDR1 LGHNA, CDR2 YNFKEQ. The CDR3 sequence is CASSQDYGRRYEQYF. The DNA of the CDR3 is TGTGCCAGCAGCCAAGATTACGGGAGACGCTACGAGCAGTACTTC.

This chain joins TRBV12-5 and TRBJ1-5, with no clear D. This CDR3 is built from 14 residues. The germline gives CDR1 LGHNT, CDR2 FRNRAP. Trimming removed 6 bases from V and 0 bases from J, with 9 bases in between. CDR3 loop: CASGEQYSNQPQHF. The CDR3 DNA reads as TGTGCTAGTGGAGAGCAGTATAGCAATCAGCCCCAGCATTTT.